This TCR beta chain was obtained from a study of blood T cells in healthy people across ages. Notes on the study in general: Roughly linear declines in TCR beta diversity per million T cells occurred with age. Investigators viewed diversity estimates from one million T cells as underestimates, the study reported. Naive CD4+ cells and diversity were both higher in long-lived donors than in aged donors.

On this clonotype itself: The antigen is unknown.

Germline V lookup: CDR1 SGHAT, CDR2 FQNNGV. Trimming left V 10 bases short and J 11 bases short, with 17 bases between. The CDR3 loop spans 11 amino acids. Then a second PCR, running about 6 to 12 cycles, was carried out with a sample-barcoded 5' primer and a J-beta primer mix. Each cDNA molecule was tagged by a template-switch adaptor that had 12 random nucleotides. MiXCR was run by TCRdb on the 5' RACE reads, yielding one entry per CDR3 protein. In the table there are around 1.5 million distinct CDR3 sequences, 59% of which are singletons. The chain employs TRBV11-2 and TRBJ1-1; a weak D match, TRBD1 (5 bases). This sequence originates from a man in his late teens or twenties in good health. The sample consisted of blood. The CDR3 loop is CATTGTGGAFF. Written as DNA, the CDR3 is TGTGCCACTACCGGCACCGGGGGGGCTTTCTTT.